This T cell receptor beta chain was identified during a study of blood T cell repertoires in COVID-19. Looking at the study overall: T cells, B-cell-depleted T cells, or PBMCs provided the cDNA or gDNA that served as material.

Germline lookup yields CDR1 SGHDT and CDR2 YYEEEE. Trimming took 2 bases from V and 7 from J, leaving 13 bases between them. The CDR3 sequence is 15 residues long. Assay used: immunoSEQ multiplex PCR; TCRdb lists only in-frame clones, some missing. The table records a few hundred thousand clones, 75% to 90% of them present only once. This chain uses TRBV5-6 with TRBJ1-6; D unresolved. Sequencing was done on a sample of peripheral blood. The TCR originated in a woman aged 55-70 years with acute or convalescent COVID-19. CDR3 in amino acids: CASSFGGLVNSPLHF. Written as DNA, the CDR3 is TGTGCCAGCAGCTTCGGAGGGTTGGTGAATTCACCCCTCCACTTT.